These 7 T cell receptor beta chains were all obtained from the same sample, sequenced in a study of cytomegalovirus exposure and HLA in healthy donors. With 60 Vbeta and 13 Jbeta primers, the PCR was carried out. The assay was immunoSEQ multiplex PCR, and TCRdb's table has in-frame clones only and misses some. The repertoire table contains under 70,000 clones. The specimen was PBMCs. These receptors originate from a woman aged 25 to 45 in good health and CMV-seropositive.

V and J are TRBV6-6 and TRBJ2-5; 8 bases align to TRBD2. Looked up from germline, CDR1 is MNHNY and CDR2 is SVGAGI (reference sequence). The CDR3 is 15 amino acids. The V and J ends lost 4 bases and 4 bases, in that order; junction bases with no gene match: 8. As DNA, the CDR3 is TGTGCCAGCAGTTTCGGGGGGGCACGTGCAGAGACCCAGTACTTC. This encodes CASSFGGARAETQYF.

This sequence joins TRBV27 and TRBJ2-2; 8 bases map to TRBD1. This CDR3 has 14 amino acids. CDR1 MNHEY and CDR2 SMNVEV come from the germline V gene (reference sequence). V lost 1 base, J lost 14 bases, and 9 bases stayed unmatched. The CDR3 DNA reads TGTGCCAGCAGTTTATTGGGTGGACAGGGAGTACTGTTTTTT. It specifies CASSLLGGQGVLFF.

The chain employs TRBV5-1 and TRBJ2-7; weak D call: TRBD2 (5 bases). The CDR3 has 15 amino acids. Trimming took 0 bases from V and 0 from J, leaving 10 bases between them. Germline lookup yields CDR1 SGHRS and CDR2 YFSETQ. Written as DNA, the CDR3 is TGCGCCAGCAGCTTGGAGGGAGTTAGCTCCTACGAGCAGTACTTC. Its protein is CASSLEGVSSYEQYF.

J is TRBJ1-1 and V is TRBV7-9; 7 nucleotides line up with TRBD1. Germline CDR1 is SEHNR and CDR2 is FQNEAQ (reference sequence). The CDR3 sequence is 15 residues long. V shed 4 bases, J shed 7 bases, and the junction held 12 bases outside the gene matches. DNA of the CDR3: TGTGCCAGCAGCTCTGGACAGGATCCACACTATGAAGCTTTCTTT. Translating it yields CASSSGQDPHYEAFF.

J is TRBJ1-4 and V is TRBV15; no reliable D call. CDR3 length: 14 residues. Trimming left V 0 bases short and J 8 bases short, with 10 bases between. The germline V gene encodes CDR1 LNHNV and CDR2 YYDKDF (reference sequence). CDR3 nucleotides: TGTGCCACCAGCAGAGACAGCCTCAGGGAAAAACTGTTTTTT. Translating gives CATSRDSLREKLFF. The whole variable domain, remainder taken from reference TRBV15 and TRBJ1-4, is DAMVIQNPRYQVTQFGKPVTLSCSQTLNHNVMYWYQQKSSQAPKLLFHYYDKDFNNEADTPDNFQSRRPNTSFCFLDIRSPGLGDTAMYLCATSRDSLREKLFFGSGTQLSVL.

The rearrangement links TRBV15 to TRBJ2-7; D ambiguous. This CDR3 has 13 residues. Germline loops: CDR1 LNHNV, CDR2 YYDKDF (reference sequence). V lost 1 base, J lost 5 bases, and 9 bases lay in between. CDR3 coding DNA: TGTGCCACCAGCAGAGGGAGACGGGACGAGCAGTACTTC. Its protein product is CATSRGRRDEQYF. Supplemented by reference TRBV15 and TRBJ2-7, the full variable domain reads DAMVIQNPRYQVTQFGKPVTLSCSQTLNHNVMYWYQQKSSQAPKLLFHYYDKDFNNEADTPDNFQSRRPNTSFCFLDIRSPGLGDTAMYLCATSRGRRDEQYFGPGTRLTVT.

The rearrangement joins TRBV4-1 to TRBJ1-5, with TRBD1 as a possible D gene (5 bases). Trimming stripped 0 bases from V and 4 bases from J, with 13 bases between. Per the germline V gene, CDR1 is MGHRA and CDR2 is YSYEKL. The length of the CDR3 is 16 residues. CDR3 nucleotide sequence: TGCGCCAGCAGCCAAGATGGACGGGGGGGAAATCAGCCCCAGCATTTT. Translating it yields CASSQDGRGGNQPQHF.